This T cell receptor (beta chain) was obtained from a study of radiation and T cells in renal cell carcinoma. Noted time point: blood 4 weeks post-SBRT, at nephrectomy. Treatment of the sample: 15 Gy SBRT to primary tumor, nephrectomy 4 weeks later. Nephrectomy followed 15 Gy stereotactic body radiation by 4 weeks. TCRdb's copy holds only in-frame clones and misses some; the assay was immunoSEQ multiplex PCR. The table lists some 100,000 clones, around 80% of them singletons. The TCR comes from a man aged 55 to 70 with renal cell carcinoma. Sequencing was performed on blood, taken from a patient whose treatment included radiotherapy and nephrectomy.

CDR3 DNA: TGTGCCAGCAGCTTGACACCGTACGAGCAGTACTTC. It specifies CASSLTPYEQYF. The J gene is TRBJ2-7, the V gene TRBV7-9; no reliable D call. Germline CDR1 reads SEHNR; CDR2 reads FQNEAQ (reference sequence). Trimming took 3 bases from V and 4 from J, leaving 7 bases between them. The CDR3 contains 12 residues.